This T cell receptor (beta chain) was recovered during a study of blood T cell repertoires in COVID-19. Study background: The study drew acute and convalescent COVID-19 samples from the United States, Italy and Spain. Sources were T cells, B-cell-depleted T cells, or PBMCs; the material itself was cDNA or gDNA.

Seattle's cohort entered during active infection and was followed longitudinally. The CDR3 length is 15 residues. Germline V gene sequence: CDR1 MGHRA, CDR2 YSYEKL. V lost 5 bases and J lost 2, with 16 bases in between. Authors' analysis steps: Amplification from reference gene primers served as the basis for estimated nucleated cell counts. This table comes from immunoSEQ multiplex PCR, and its TCRdb copy is limited to in-frame clones, with some not included. The V and J calls and clone size come from that table; D and trimming were worked out from the DNA. The sample contains some 220,000 clones, roughly 85% of which appear only once.

The clonotype comes from a woman in her 70s with COVID-19, enrolled during active disease. The sample was peripheral blood. This rearrangement joins TRBV4-1 to TRBJ2-7, with D tentatively TRBD1 (5 bases). CDR3 residues: CASSGADNGPYEQYF. CDR3 nucleotide sequence: TGCGCCAGCAGCGGGGCCGATAACGGGCCCTACGAGCAGTACTTC.